This T cell receptor beta chain appears in the sequencing data of a study of tumor-infiltrating lymphocytes in primary liver carcinoma. Production of TCR beta cDNA used around 460 ng total RNA together with a constant-region primer. Generation of the TCR beta libraries relied on three nested multiplex PCR rounds using slightly modified ARM-PCR. The first two PCR rounds, around 11 cycles each, used TRBV1-TRBV30 forward primers and a C-beta reverse primer. MiXCR, applied by TCRdb to the multiplex PCR reads, yields one record per CDR3 protein. The table lists roughly 91,000 distinct CDR3 sequences, over 55% of them singletons. This clonotype was seen a single time. Starting material for RNA and DNA co-extraction consisted of about 20-30 mg of unsorted bulk tissue. Trimming took 11 bases from V and 0 from J, leaving 11 bases between them. The CDR3 runs 12 residues. Per germline, CDR1 MNHNY and CDR2 SVGAGI (reference sequence).

The chain carries TRBV6-6 and TRBJ2-7, with a possible D match to TRBD2 (5 bases). The sample consisted of liver tumor tissue from sampling region 5. Regarding subset: tumor region T5, tumor centre. The receptor was derived from a woman aged 60-70 years with primary liver carcinoma and hepatitis B virus infection. The CDR3 sequence: CAPEASSYEQYF. CDR3 coding DNA: TGTGCCCCGGAGGCGAGCTCCTACGAGCAGTACTTC.